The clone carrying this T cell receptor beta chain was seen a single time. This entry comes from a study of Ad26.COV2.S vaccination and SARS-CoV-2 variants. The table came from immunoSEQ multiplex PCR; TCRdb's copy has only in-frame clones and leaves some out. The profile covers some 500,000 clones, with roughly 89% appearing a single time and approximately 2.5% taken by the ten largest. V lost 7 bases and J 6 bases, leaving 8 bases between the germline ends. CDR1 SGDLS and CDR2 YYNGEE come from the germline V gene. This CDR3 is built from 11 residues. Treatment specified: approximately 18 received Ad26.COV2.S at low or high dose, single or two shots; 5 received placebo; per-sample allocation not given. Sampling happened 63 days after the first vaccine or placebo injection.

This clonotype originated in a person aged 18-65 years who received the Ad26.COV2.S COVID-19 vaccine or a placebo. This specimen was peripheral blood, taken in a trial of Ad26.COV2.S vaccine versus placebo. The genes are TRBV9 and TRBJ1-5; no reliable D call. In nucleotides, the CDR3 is TGTGCCAGCGGTGGCGGTCAGCCCCAGCATTTT. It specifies CASGGGQPQHF.